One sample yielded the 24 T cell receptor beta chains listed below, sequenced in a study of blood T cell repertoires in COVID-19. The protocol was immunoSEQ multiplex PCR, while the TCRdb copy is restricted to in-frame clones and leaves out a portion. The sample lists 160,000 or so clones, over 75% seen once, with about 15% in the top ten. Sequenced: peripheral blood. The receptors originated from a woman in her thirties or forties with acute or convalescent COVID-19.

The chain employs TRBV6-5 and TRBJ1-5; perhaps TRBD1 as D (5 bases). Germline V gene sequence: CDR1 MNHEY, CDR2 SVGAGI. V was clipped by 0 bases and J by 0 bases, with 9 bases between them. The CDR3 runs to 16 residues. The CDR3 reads CASSYSPQGSNQPQHF. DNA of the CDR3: TGTGCCAGCAGTTACTCACCGCAGGGTAGCAATCAGCCCCAGCATTTT.

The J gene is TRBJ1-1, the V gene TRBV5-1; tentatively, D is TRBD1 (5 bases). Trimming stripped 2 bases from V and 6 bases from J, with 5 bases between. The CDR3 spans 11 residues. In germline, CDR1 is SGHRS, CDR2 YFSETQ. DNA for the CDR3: TGCGCCAGCAGCTTAGGGGCTGAAGCTTTCTTT. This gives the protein CASSLGAEAFF.

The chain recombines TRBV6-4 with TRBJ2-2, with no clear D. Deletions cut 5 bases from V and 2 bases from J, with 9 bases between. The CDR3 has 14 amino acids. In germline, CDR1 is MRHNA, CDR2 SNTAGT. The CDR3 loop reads CASSPQQNTGELFF. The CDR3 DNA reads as TGTGCCAGCAGTCCACAGCAAAACACCGGGGAGCTGTTTTTT.

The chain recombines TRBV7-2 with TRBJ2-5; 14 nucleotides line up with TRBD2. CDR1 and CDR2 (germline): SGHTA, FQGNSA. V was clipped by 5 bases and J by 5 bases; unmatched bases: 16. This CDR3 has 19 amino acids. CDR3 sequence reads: CASSQSGTSGGPRGETQYF. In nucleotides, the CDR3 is TGTGCCAGCAGCCAATCCGGGACTAGCGGGGGACCGAGGGGGGAGACCCAGTACTTC.

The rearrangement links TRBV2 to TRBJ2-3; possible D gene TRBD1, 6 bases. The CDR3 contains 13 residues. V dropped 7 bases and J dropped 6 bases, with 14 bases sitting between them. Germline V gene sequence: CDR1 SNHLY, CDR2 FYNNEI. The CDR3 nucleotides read TGTGCCAGCATGCAGGAACAGGGCGATACGCAGTATTTT. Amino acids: CASMQEQGDTQYF.

The CDR3 region is CASSVGGQGYEQYF. DNA of the CDR3: TGTGCCAGCAGCGTAGGGGGACAGGGTTACGAGCAGTACTTC. V and J are TRBV9 and TRBJ2-7; 9 bases line up with TRBD1. Germline V CDR1 and CDR2: SGDLS, YYNGEE. J was trimmed by 4 bases and V by 0 bases; bases with no gene match: 2. The CDR3 sequence is 14 residues long.

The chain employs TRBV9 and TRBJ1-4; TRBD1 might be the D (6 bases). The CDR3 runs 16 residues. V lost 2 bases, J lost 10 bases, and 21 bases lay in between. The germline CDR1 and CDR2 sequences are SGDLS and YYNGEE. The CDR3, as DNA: TGTGCCAGCAGCGTCTTTAGCCAGGGGCGGTTTGCAAAACTGTTTTTT. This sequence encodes CASSVFSQGRFAKLFF.

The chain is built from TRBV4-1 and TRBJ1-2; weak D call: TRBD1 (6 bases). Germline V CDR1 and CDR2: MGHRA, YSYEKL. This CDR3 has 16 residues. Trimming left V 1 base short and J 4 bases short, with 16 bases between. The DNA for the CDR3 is TGCGCCAGCAGCCAAGGGGGAGGGAGGGGGGTCTATGGCTACACCTTC. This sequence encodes CASSQGGGRGVYGYTF.

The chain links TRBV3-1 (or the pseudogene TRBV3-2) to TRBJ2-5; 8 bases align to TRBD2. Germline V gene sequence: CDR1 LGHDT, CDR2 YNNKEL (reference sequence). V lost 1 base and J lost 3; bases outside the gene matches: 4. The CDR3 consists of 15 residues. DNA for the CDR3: TGTGCCAGCAGCCAAGTATTAGCGGGGAAAGAGACCCAGTACTTC. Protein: CASSQVLAGKETQYF.

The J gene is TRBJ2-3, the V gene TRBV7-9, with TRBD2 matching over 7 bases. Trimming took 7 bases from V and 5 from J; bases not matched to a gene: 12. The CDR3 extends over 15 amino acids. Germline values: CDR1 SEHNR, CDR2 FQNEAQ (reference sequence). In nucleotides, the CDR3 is TGTGCCAGCAAAAATGGACTAGTGGGACGAGATACGCAGTATTTT. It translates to CASKNGLVGRDTQYF.

The CDR3 sequence is CASSLLDSYEQYF. CDR3 sequence (DNA): TGTGCCAGCAGCCTCCTAGACAGCTACGAGCAGTACTTC. The chain carries TRBV11-3 and TRBJ2-7, with D possibly TRBD1 on 5 matching bases. Trimming removed 5 bases from V and 3 bases from J, with 11 bases in between. The CDR3 extends over 13 amino acids. In germline, CDR1 is SGHNT, CDR2 YENEEA.

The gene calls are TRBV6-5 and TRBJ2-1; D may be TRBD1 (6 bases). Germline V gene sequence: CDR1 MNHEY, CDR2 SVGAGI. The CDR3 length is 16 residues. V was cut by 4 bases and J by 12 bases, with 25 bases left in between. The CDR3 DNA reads TGTGCCAGCAGTTCCTCCGAGACAGGTAGAGTTGATAGGCAGTTCTTC. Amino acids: CASSSSETGRVDRQFF.

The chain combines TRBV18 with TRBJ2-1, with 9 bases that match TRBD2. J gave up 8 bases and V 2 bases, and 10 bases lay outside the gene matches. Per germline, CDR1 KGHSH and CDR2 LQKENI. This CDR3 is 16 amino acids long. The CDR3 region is CASSPNNAGGPYEQFF. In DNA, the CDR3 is TGTGCCAGCTCACCAAATAATGCGGGAGGGCCTTATGAGCAGTTCTTC. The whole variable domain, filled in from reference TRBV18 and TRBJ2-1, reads NAGVMQNPRHLVRRRGQEARLRCSPMKGHSHVYWYRQLPEEGLKFMVYLQKENIIDESGMPKERFSAEFPKEGPSILRIQQVVRGDSAAYFCASSPNNAGGPYEQFFGPGTRLTVL.

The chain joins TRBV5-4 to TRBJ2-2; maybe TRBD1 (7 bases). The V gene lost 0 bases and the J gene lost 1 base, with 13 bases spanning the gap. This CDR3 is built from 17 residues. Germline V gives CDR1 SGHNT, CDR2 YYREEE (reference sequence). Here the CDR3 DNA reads TGTGCCAGCAGCTTGGAAGGAGGGGGCCGGAACACCGGGGAGCTGTTTTTT. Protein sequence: CASSLEGGGRNTGELFF.

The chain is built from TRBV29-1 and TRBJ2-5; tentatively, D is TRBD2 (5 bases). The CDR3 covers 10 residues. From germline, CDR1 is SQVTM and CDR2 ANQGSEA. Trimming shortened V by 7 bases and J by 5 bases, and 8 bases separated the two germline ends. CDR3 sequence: CSGGEETQYF. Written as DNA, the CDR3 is TGCAGCGGGGGAGAGGAGACCCAGTACTTC. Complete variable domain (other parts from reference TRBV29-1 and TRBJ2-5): SAVISQKPSRDICQRGTSLTIQCQVDSQVTMMFWYRQQPGQSLTLIATANQGSEATYESGFVIDKFPISRPNLTFSTLTVSNMSPEDSSIYLCSGGEETQYFGPGTRLLVL.

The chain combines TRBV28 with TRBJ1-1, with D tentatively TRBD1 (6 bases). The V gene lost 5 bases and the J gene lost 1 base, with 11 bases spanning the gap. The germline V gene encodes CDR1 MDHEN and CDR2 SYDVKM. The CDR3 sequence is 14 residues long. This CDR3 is CASSVDRENTEAFF. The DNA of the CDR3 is TGTGCCAGCAGTGTGGACAGAGAGAACACTGAAGCTTTCTTT.

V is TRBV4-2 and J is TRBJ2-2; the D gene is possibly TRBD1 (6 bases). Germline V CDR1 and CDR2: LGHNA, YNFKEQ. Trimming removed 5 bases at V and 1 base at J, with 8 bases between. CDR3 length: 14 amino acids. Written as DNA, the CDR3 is TGTGCCAGCAGCAGGGGACAGAACACCGGGGAGCTGTTTTTT. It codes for CASSRGQNTGELFF.

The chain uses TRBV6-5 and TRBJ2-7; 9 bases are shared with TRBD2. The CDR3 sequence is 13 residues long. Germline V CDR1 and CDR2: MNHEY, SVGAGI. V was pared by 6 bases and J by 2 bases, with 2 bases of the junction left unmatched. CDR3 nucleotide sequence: TGTGCCAGCAGGACTAGCGGAACCTACGAGCAGTACTTC. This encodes CASRTSGTYEQYF.

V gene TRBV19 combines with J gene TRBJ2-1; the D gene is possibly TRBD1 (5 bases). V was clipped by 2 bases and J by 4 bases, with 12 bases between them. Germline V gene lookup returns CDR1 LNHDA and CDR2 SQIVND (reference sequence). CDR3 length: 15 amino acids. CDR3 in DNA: TGTGCCAGTAGTATATTCCCTAGGGGTTACAATGAGCAGTTCTTC. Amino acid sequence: CASSIFPRGYNEQFF.

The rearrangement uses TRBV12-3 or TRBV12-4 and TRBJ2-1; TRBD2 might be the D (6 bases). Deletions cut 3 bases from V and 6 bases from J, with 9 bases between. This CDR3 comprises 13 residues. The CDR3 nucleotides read TGTGCCAGCAGTTTGGGGGGACTCAATGAGCAGTTCTTC. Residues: CASSLGGLNEQFF.

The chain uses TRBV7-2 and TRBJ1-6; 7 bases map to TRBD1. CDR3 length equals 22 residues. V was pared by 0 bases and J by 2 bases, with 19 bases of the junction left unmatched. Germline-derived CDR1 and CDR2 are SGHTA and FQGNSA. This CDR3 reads CASSLALILGDSYYTYNSPLHF. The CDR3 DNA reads TGTGCCAGCAGCTTAGCTTTAATCCTGGGGGACAGTTACTACACCTATAATTCACCCCTCCACTTT. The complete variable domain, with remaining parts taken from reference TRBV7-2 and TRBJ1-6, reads GAGVSQSPSNKVTEKGKDVELRCDPISGHTALYWYRQSLGQGLEFLIYFQGNSAPDKSGLPSDRFSAERTGGSVSTLTIQRTQQEDSAVYLCASSLALILGDSYYTYNSPLHFGNGTRLTVT.

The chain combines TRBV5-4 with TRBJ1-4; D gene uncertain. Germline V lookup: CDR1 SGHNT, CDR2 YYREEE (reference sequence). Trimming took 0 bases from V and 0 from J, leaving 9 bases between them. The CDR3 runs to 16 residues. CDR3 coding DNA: TGTGCCAGCAGCTTGGATCCGCGCGCAACTAATGAAAAACTGTTTTTT. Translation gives CASSLDPRATNEKLFF.

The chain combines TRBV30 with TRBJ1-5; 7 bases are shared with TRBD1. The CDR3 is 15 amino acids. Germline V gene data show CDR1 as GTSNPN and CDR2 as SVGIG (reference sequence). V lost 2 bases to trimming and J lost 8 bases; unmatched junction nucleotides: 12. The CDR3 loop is CAWSIPGQSREPQHF. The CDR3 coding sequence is TGTGCCTGGAGTATACCGGGACAGTCTAGAGAGCCCCAGCATTTT.

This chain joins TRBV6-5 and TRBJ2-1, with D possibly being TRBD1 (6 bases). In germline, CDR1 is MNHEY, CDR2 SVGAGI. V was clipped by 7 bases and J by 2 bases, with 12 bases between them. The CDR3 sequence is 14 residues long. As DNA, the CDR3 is TGTGCCAGCAAACGAGAGGGGGCCTACAATGAGCAGTTCTTC. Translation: CASKREGAYNEQFF.